A selection of T cell receptor beta chains follows, all from one sample in a study of blood T cell repertoires in COVID-19. Profiling relied on immunoSEQ multiplex PCR, and the TCRdb table lists in-frame clones only, not all of them. The sample shows around 250,000 clones, about 83% of them seen only once. Sequenced sample: peripheral blood. Source of these receptors: a woman over 75 with COVID-19, enrolled during active disease. The CDR3 runs from the conserved cysteine through the conserved F or W. A D gene is named only where the DNA matches it firmly. The size of a clone is reported for some rows only, either as once, few or many, or as a class for expanded clones.

v_gene,j_gene,d_gene,abundance,CDR3aa,CDR3nt
TRBV4-1,TRBJ2-3,-,once,CASSRAGQGNTDTQYF,TGCGCCAGCAGCCGCGCTGGGCAGGGAAACACAGATACGCAGTATTTT
TRBV7-2,TRBJ1-2,TRBD1,-,CASSTTGQNYGYTF,TGTGCCAGCAGCACTACGGGACAGAACTATGGCTACACCTTC
TRBV6-5,TRBJ1-2,TRBD1,-,CASSYRDRGTYGYTF,TGTGCCAGCAGTTACCGGGACAGGGGGACTTATGGCTACACCTTC
TRBV10-1,TRBJ1-1,-,-,CASSESGLGYAEAFF,TGCGCCAGCAGTGAGTCGGGACTCGGATATGCTGAAGCTTTCTTT
TRBV27,TRBJ1-2,-,-,CASSLAAATYGYTF,TGTGCCAGCAGTTTAGCGGCGGCGACCTATGGCTACACCTTC
TRBV3-1/TRBV3-2,TRBJ2-1,TRBD2,once,CASSLGLAGGNEQFF,TGTGCCAGCAGCCTGGGACTAGCGGGGGGCAATGAGCAGTTCTTC
TRBV6-5,TRBJ2-7,-,-,CASTPDSSYEQYF,TGTGCCAGCACTCCGGACAGCTCCTACGAGCAGTACTTC
TRBV7-8,TRBJ1-1,-,-,CASSLEVRFSEAFF,TGTGCCAGCAGCTTAGAAGTCAGATTCTCTGAAGCTTTCTTT
TRBV6-2/TRBV6-3,TRBJ1-2,-,-,CASSYSGRGYTF,TGTGCCAGCAGTTACTCAGGGAGGGGCTACACCTTC
TRBV6-6,TRBJ2-5,-,-,CASSATSGYQETQYF,TGTGCCAGCAGTGCGACTTCAGGGTACCAAGAGACCCAGTACTTC
TRBV5-1,TRBJ1-1,-,once,CASSFSRETGTEAFF,TGCGCCAGCAGCTTCTCGCGGGAGACTGGGACTGAAGCTTTCTTT
TRBV3-1/TRBV3-2,TRBJ2-1,TRBD2,-,CASSQAGLAGYNEQFF,TGTGCCAGCAGCCAAGCCGGACTAGCAGGCTACAATGAGCAGTTCTTC
TRBV6-6,TRBJ1-4,-,few,CASSPRSGYNEKLFF,TGTGCCAGCAGTCCTCGCTCGGGATATAATGAAAAACTGTTTTTT
TRBV7-9,TRBJ1-2,TRBD1,-,CASSLGGTGLPYGYTF,TGTGCCAGCAGCTTAGGAGGGACAGGGCTGCCATATGGCTACACCTTC
TRBV7-2,TRBJ2-5,TRBD1,-,CASSAQPQGTETQYF,TGTGCCAGCAGCGCACAACCACAGGGGACGGAGACCCAGTACTTC
TRBV2,TRBJ1-4,-,-,CASKRGPDEKLFF,TGTGCCAGCAAGCGGGGACCCGATGAAAAACTGTTTTTT
TRBV7-2,TRBJ2-3,-,-,CASSSGLTTDTQYF,TGTGCCAGCAGCTCGGGACTTACCACAGATACGCAGTATTTT
TRBV5-4,TRBJ2-1,-,-,CASNQGGSSYNEQFF,TGTGCCAGCAACCAAGGAGGGAGCTCCTACAATGAGCAGTTCTTC
TRBV30,TRBJ2-7,-,-,CAWTPPQGSEQYF,TGTGCCTGGACCCCCCCTCAGGGCAGCGAGCAGTACTTC
TRBV19,TRBJ2-5,TRBD2,-,CASTGRGQTQYF,TGTGCCAGTACCGGGAGGGGACAGACCCAGTACTTC
TRBV9,TRBJ1-1,-,-,CASSEGGTPPNTEAFF,TGTGCCAGCAGCGAGGGGGGGACCCCTCCGAACACTGAAGCTTTCTTT
TRBV11-2,TRBJ2-5,-,-,CASSLMPSQETQYF,TGTGCCAGCAGCTTAATGCCTAGCCAAGAGACCCAGTACTTC